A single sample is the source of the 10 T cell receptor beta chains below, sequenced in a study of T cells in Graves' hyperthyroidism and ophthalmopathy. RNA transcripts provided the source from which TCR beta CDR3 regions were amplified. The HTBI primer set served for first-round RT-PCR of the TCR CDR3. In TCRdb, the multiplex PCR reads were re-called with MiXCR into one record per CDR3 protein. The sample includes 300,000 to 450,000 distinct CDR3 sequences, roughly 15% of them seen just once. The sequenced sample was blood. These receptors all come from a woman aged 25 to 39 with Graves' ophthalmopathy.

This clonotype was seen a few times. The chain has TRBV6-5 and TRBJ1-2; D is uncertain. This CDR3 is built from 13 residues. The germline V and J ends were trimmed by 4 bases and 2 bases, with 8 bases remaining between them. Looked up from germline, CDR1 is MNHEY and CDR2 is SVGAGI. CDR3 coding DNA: TGTGCCAGCAGTTCGACCTTAAACTATGGCTACACCTTC. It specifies CASSSTLNYGYTF.

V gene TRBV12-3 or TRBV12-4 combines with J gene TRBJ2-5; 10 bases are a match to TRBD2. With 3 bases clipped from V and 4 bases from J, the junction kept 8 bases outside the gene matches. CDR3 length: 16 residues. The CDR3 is CASSFGAGGPGETQYF. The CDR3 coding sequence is TGTGCCAGCAGTTTTGGAGCGGGAGGGCCAGGAGAGACCCAGTACTTC.

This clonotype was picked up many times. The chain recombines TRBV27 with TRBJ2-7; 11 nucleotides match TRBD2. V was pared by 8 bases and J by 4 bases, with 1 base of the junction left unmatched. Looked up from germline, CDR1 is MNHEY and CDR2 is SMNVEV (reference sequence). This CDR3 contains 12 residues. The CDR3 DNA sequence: TGTGCCAGCGGACTAGCGGGTTACGAGCAGTACTTC. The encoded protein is CASGLAGYEQYF.

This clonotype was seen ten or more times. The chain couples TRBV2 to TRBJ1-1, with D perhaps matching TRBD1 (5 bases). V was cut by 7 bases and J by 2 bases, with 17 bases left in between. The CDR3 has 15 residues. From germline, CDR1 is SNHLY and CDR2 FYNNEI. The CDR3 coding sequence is TGTGCCAGCATCGTTACAAGGGGTGGTAACACTGAAGCTTTCTTT. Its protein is CASIVTRGGNTEAFF.

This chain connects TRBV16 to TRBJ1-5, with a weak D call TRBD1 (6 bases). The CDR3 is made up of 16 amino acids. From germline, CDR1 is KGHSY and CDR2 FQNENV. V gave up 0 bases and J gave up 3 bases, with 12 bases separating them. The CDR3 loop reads CASSQSSGAYNQPQHF. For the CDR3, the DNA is TGTGCCAGCAGCCAATCGTCAGGGGCGTACAATCAGCCCCAGCATTTT.

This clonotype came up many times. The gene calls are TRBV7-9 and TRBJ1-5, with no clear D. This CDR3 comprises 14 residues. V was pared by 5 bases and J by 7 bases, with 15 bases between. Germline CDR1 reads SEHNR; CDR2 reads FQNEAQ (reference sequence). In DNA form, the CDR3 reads TGTGCCAGCAGCCACAGCTCCTCGGAACAGCCCCAGCATTTT. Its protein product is CASSHSSSEQPQHF.

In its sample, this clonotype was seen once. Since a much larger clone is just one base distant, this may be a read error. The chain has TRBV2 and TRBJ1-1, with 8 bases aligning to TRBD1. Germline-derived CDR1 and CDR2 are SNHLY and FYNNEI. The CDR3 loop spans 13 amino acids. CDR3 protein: CASSDRGYTEASF. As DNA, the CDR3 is TGTGCCAGCAGCGACAGGGGTTACACTGAAGCTTCCTTT.

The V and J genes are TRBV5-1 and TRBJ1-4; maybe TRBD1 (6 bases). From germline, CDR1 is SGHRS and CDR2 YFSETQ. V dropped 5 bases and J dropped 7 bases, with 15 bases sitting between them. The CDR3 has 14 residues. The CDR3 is CASSTTGPTEKLFF. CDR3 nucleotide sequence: TGCGCCAGCAGTACTACAGGGCCCACTGAAAAACTGTTTTTT.

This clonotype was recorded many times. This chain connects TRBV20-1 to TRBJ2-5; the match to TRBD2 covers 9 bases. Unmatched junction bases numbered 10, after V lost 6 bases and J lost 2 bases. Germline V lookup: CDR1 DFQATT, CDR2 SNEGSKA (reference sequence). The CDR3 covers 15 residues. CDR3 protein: CSAARGGAGQETQYF. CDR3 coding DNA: TGCAGTGCAGCACGCGGGGGGGCGGGGCAAGAGACCCAGTACTTC.

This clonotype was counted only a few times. CDR3 loop: CASSTLGETQYF. The DNA for the CDR3 is TGTGCCAGCAGCACCCTAGGGGAGACCCAGTACTTC. This sequence joins TRBV9 and TRBJ2-5; D remains unclear. Germline-derived CDR1 and CDR2 are SGDLS and YYNGEE. V lost 4 bases and J lost 5, with 9 bases in between. This CDR3 is 12 amino acids long.